Listed below are T cell receptor beta chains from one sample, sequenced in a study of cytomegalovirus exposure and HLA in healthy donors. The data were produced by immunoSEQ multiplex PCR, yet TCRdb's version contains in-frame clones alone and is incomplete. The data show 200,000 to 300,000 clones, around 80% seen once. The sequenced sample consisted of PBMCs. The receptors derive from a woman between 35 and 50 years old in good health and CMV-seropositive. The conserved cysteine and the conserved F or W are not part of the CDR3 here.

>TRBV19
ASTEDRVGYT
>TRBV7-3
ASSPAAGDYGYT
>TRBV5-4
ASSLKREARDTQY
>TRBV10-3
AISEEGTFSGANVLT
>TRBV4-2
ASSQDPPTSSSSYEQY
>TRBV6-4
ASSQEAGDTEAF
>TRBV27
ASSGTGLGNTIY
>TRBV7-8
ASSLAGGSGGPYEQY
>TRBV7-2
ASSLTPGDEQY
>TRBV7-9
SSSRDFYEQY
>TRBV7-2
ASSPRGAQETQY
>TRBV6-6
ASSYEGVTDYT
>TRBV4-2
ASSQVSGRAANEQF
>TRBV28
ASSLPSPLDSRLGYT
>TRBV5-1
ASSLQGGNTEAF
>TRBV7-2
ASSVTRQGPYGYT